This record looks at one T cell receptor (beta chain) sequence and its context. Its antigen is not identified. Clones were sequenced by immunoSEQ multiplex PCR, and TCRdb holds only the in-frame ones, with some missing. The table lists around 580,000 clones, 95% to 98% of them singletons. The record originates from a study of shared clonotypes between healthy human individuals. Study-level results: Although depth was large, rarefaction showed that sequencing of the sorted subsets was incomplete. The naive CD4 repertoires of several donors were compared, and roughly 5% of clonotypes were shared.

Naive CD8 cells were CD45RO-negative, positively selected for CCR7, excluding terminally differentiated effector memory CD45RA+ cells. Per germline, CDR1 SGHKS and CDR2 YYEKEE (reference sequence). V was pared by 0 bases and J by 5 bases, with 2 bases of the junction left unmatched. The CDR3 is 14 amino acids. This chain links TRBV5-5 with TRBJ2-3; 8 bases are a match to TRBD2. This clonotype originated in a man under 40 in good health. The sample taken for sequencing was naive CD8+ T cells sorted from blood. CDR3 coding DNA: TGTGCCAGCAGCTTGGGAGCGGGAGAAGATACGCAGTATTTT. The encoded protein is CASSLGAGEDTQYF.